This T cell receptor (beta chain) was captured in a study of CD8+CD57+ T cells in acquired aplastic anemia. For the study at large: Quantities of DNA derived from sorted CD4+ and CD8+ cells averaged around 3.2 ug. Study results and caveats: It was found that roughly 29 CD8+ CDR3 sequences were shared between patients and controls.

The study profiled TCR beta VDJ and CDR3 using genomic DNA as template. TCRdb passed the reads through MiXCR, listing each CDR3 protein once. The table includes around 250,000 distinct CDR3 sequences, about 56% detected once. Germline-derived CDR1 and CDR2 are SQVTM and ANQGSEA. CDR3 length: 13 amino acids. Trimming at V came to 8 bases and at J to 5 bases, leaving 12 bases not matched to a gene. As regards this clonotype: Its antigen remains unknown.

Sequencing used sorted CD4+, CD8+, or CD8+CD57+ T cells (not recorded which) from PBMCs. The clonotype was recovered from a human donor with severe aplastic anemia or a healthy control (not recorded which). This chain uses TRBV29-1 with TRBJ2-7, with 7 bases aligning to TRBD1. The CDR3: CSTEPDRSNEQYF. CDR3 sequence (DNA): TGCAGCACCGAACCGGACAGGTCGAACGAGCAGTACTTC.